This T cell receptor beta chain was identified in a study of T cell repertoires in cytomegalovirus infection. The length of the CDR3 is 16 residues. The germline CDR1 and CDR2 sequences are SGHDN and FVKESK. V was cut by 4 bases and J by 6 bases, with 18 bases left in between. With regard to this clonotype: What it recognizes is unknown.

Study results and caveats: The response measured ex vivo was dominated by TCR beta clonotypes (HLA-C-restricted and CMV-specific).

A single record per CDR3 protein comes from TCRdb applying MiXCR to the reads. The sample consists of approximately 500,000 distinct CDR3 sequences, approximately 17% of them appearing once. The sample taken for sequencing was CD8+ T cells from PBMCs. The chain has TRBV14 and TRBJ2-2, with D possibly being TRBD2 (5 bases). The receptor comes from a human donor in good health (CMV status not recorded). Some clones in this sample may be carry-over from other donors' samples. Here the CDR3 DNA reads TGTGCCAGCAGCCTTAGTCGGACCGGGAAGGCCGGGGAGCTGTTTTTT. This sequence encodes CASSLSRTGKAGELFF.